The 27 T cell receptor beta chains presented below share a single source sample, sequenced in a study of blood T cell repertoires in COVID-19. Sequencing was performed with immunoSEQ multiplex PCR; in TCRdb, only in-frame clones are kept and a portion is missing. The table has over 100,000 clones, 86% seen once. The sample taken for sequencing was peripheral blood. The receptors stem from a man between 40 and 49 years old with acute or convalescent COVID-19.

The chain recombines TRBV30 with TRBJ2-3, with 10 bases that match TRBD2. The CDR3 is 17 residues long. Per the germline V gene, CDR1 is GTSNPN and CDR2 is SVGIG (reference sequence). V lost 0 bases to trimming and J lost 4 bases; unmatched junction nucleotides: 10. CDR3 nucleotides: TGTGCCTGGAGTGTATCTCCCCTAGCGGGAGTTCCAGATACGCAGTATTTT. This gives the protein CAWSVSPLAGVPDTQYF.

This chain uses TRBV19 with TRBJ2-1; 13 positions agree with TRBD2. After removal of 4 bases from V and 9 bases from J, the junction contained 15 bases not matched to a gene. The CDR3 extends over 18 amino acids. Germline V lookup: CDR1 LNHDA, CDR2 SQIVND (reference sequence). The chain's CDR3 is CASSTTSGRSSGVSEQFF. The CDR3 DNA follows: TGTGCCAGTAGTACGACTAGCGGGAGGTCGTCGGGAGTAAGTGAGCAGTTCTTC.

The chain combines TRBV6-2 or TRBV6-3 with TRBJ2-7, with TRBD2 matching over 8 bases. V lost 0 bases to trimming and J lost 4 bases; unmatched junction nucleotides: 14. The CDR3 is 18 residues long. CDR1 is MNHEY and CDR2 is SVGEGT in the germline V gene. The CDR3 nucleotides read TGTGCCAGCAGTTACTCGAAGTTTTCAGCGGGGGAGGCGTACGAGCAGTACTTC. It specifies CASSYSKFSAGEAYEQYF.

The chain uses TRBV15 and TRBJ1-2; TRBD1 agrees at 7 bases. With 0 bases clipped from V and 8 bases from J, the junction kept 3 bases outside the gene matches. This CDR3 has 13 amino acids. Per germline, CDR1 LNHNV and CDR2 YYDKDF (reference sequence). The DNA of the CDR3 is TGTGCCACCAGCAGAGATAAAGGGGGCGGCTACACCTTC. Translating gives CATSRDKGGGYTF. The full variable domain, its missing parts supplied by reference TRBV15 and TRBJ1-2, is DAMVIQNPRYQVTQFGKPVTLSCSQTLNHNVMYWYQQKSSQAPKLLFHYYDKDFNNEADTPDNFQSRRPNTSFCFLDIRSPGLGDTAMYLCATSRDKGGGYTFGSGTRLTVV.

The chain links TRBV5-1 to TRBJ2-1; 10 bases match TRBD2. There are 16 residues in the CDR3. Germline CDR1 is SGHRS and CDR2 is YFSETQ. The V and J ends lost 3 bases and 0 bases, in that order; junction bases with no gene match: 3. The CDR3 protein is CASSSSGGHSYNEQFF. The CDR3 nucleotides read TGCGCCAGCAGCTCTAGCGGGGGTCACTCCTACAATGAGCAGTTCTTC.

The chain carries TRBV12-5 and TRBJ2-7; D possibly corresponds to TRBD2 (5 bases). V lost 0 bases, J lost 0 bases, and 21 bases lay in between. Germline CDR1 reads LGHNT; CDR2 reads FRNRAP. The CDR3 loop spans 19 amino acids. In nucleotides, the CDR3 is TGTGCTAGTGGTTTGGTACTCCCTCCTCTAGCAGGTAGCTCCTACGAGCAGTACTTC. Translation: CASGLVLPPLAGSSYEQYF.

The gene calls are TRBV5-4 and TRBJ1-1; TRBD1 is a possible D gene (6 bases). This CDR3 comprises 15 residues. Germline V gene data show CDR1 as SGHNT and CDR2 as YYREEE (reference sequence). The ends were cut back, 4 bases at V and 4 bases at J, with 17 bases in the middle. The CDR3 DNA is TGTGCCAGCAGCGGCGAAGGGGGGGGAATCACTGAAGCTTTCTTT. It translates to CASSGEGGGITEAFF.

This sequence joins TRBV21-1 and TRBJ2-3; the table calls TRBD2, which could not be checked here. TRBV21-1 has pseudogene status. The CDR3 totals 15 residues. The CDR3 DNA reads as TGTGCCAGCAGCAAAGGGGGGGACAGCACAGATACGCAGTATTTT. Protein: CASSKGGDSTDTQYF.

The chain combines TRBV20-1 with TRBJ1-1; D uncertain. CDR3 length equals 11 residues. V dropped 5 bases and J dropped 7 bases, with 11 bases sitting between them. CDR1 and CDR2 (germline): DFQATT, SNEGSKA (reference sequence). The CDR3 protein is CSALGGFEAFF. In DNA form, the CDR3 reads TGCAGTGCTCTAGGCGGGTTTGAAGCTTTCTTT.

The genes are TRBV6-5 and TRBJ2-5, with 11 bases matching TRBD1. The CDR3 loop spans 15 amino acids. CDR1 MNHEY and CDR2 SVGAGI come from the germline V gene. The J segment lost 5 bases and the V segment lost 2 bases, leaving 4 bases of the junction unmatched. The CDR3 DNA reads as TGTGCCAGCAGTTACCGGACAGGGGGCGTGGAGACCCAGTACTTC. It is translated as CASSYRTGGVETQYF.

V gene TRBV5-4 combines with J gene TRBJ2-7; D remains ambiguous. The V and J ends lost 1 base and 1 base respectively, with 6 bases between them. The CDR3 length is 13 residues. Germline CDR1 and CDR2: SGHNT and YYREEE (reference sequence). For the CDR3, the DNA is TGTGCCAGCAGCTTGCCTCCTTCCTACGAGCAGTACTTC. Amino acid sequence: CASSLPPSYEQYF.

V gene TRBV3-1 (or the pseudogene TRBV3-2) combines with J gene TRBJ2-1, with D hard to call. The CDR3 totals 16 residues. CDR1 is LGHDT and CDR2 is YNNKEL in the germline V gene (reference sequence). Trimming removed 1 base from V and 5 bases from J, with 15 bases in between. CDR3 DNA sequence: TGTGCCAGCAGCCAAGCGTACAGCCGCCTGAACAATGAGCAGTTCTTC. Translated: CASSQAYSRLNNEQFF.

The chain employs TRBV13 and TRBJ2-1; 7 positions agree with TRBD1. Germline V CDR1 and CDR2: PRHDT, FYEKMQ (reference sequence). The CDR3 totals 18 residues. Trimming took 4 bases from V and 0 from J; bases not matched to a gene: 12. CDR3 nucleotide sequence: TGTGCCAGCAGCTCCCTGGCCTTACAGGGGCGCTCCTACAATGAGCAGTTCTTC. It is translated as CASSSLALQGRSYNEQFF.

This chain links TRBV7-3 with TRBJ2-3, with 7 bases that match TRBD2. The ends lost 6 bases at V and 2 bases at J; junction bases unmatched: 5. CDR1 and CDR2 (germline): SGHTA, FQGTGA. The CDR3 is made up of 14 amino acids. The CDR3, as DNA: TGTGCCAGCAGTCCCGGGACTACCACAGATACGCAGTATTTT. Amino acids: CASSPGTTTDTQYF.

Turning to this clone: The junction differs from germline at one of its ends, possibly a read error. The chain combines TRBV7-9 with TRBJ2-1; D is perhaps TRBD2 (6 bases). The CDR3 is 17 amino acids. CDR1 is SEHNR, CDR2 FQNEAQ, per germline (reference sequence). CDR3 in DNA: TGTGCCAGCAGCTTAATTAAAAGCGGGCGCACCTACGATGAGCAGTTCTTC. It specifies CASSLIKSGRTYDEQFF.

The genes are TRBV4-1 and TRBJ2-3; the match to TRBD2 covers 11 bases. The germline V gene encodes CDR1 MGHRA and CDR2 YSYEKL. The CDR3 covers 16 residues. Trimming cost V 4 bases and J 6 bases; bases outside gene matches: 9. The CDR3 spells CASSPPLAGVIDTQYF. For the CDR3, the DNA is TGCGCCAGCAGCCCCCCACTAGCGGGGGTAATCGATACGCAGTATTTT.

This clone was counted only a few times. The chain combines TRBV29-1 with TRBJ2-4; 10 nucleotides line up with TRBD2. The germline CDR1 and CDR2 sequences are SQVTM and ANQGSEA. The V segment lost 7 bases and the J segment 0 bases; nucleotides outside the gene matches: 12. The CDR3 loop spans 17 amino acids. CDR3 residues: CSATTAGGPLAKNIQYF. In nucleotides, the CDR3 is TGCAGCGCGACCACAGCGGGAGGGCCTTTAGCCAAAAACATTCAGTACTTC.

In this sample, this clone turned up a few times. The chain employs TRBV10-3 and TRBJ1-6, with TRBD1 as a possible D gene (6 bases). The CDR3 contains 20 residues. The germline V gene encodes CDR1 ENHRY and CDR2 SYGVKD. V was shortened by 2 bases and J by 0 bases, with 20 bases between the two germline ends. This CDR3 is CAISELPTGSQSSYNSPLHF. The CDR3 nucleotides are TGTGCCATCAGTGAGCTCCCCACAGGGTCTCAAAGCTCCTATAATTCACCCCTCCACTTT.

The chain is built from TRBV7-9 and TRBJ1-5; possible D gene TRBD1, 5 bases. This CDR3 has 18 residues. The V and J ends lost 1 base and 6 bases respectively, with 22 bases between them. Looked up from germline, CDR1 is SEHNR and CDR2 is FQNEAQ (reference sequence). The CDR3 DNA sequence: TGTGCCAGCAGCTTAGTTTCCCAAGGGGCTCGAGGTTTTCAGCCCCAGCATTTT. This codes for CASSLVSQGARGFQPQHF.

On this clone: Other nucleotide sequences from this sample produce the same CDR3. The chain combines TRBV9 with TRBJ2-1, with a weak D call TRBD2 (6 bases). The CDR3 covers 13 residues. CDR1 and CDR2 (germline): SGDLS, YYNGEE. Trimming stripped 0 bases from V and 10 bases from J, with 11 bases between. CDR3 protein: CASSVAPGGEQFF. As DNA, the CDR3 is TGTGCCAGCAGCGTAGCTCCCGGGGGAGAGCAGTTCTTC. Combining the CDR3 with reference TRBV9 and TRBJ2-1 gives the whole variable domain DSGVTQTPKHLITATGQRVTLRCSPRSGDLSVYWYQQSLDQGLQFLIQYYNGEERAKGNILERFSAQQFPDLHSELNLSSLELGDSALYFCASSVAPGGEQFFGPGTRLTVL.

Only a few counts were recorded for this clone. The V call is TRBV3-1 (or the pseudogene TRBV3-2), the J call TRBJ1-1, with 7 bases that match TRBD1. CDR1 LGHDT and CDR2 YNNKEL come from the germline V gene (reference sequence). Trimming removed 7 bases from V and 2 bases from J; junction bases left unmatched: 16. The CDR3 length is 17 residues. The CDR3 reads CASTPRFNRGPNTEAFF. As DNA, the CDR3 is TGTGCCAGCACCCCACGGTTCAACAGGGGACCTAACACTGAAGCTTTCTTT.

This chain joins TRBV19 and TRBJ2-7; maybe TRBD2 (6 bases). Trimming stripped 6 bases from V and 3 bases from J, with 18 bases between. The CDR3 is made up of 15 amino acids. The germline V gene encodes CDR1 LNHDA and CDR2 SQIVND (reference sequence). The CDR3 protein is CASSGNSGAHYEQYF. CDR3 in DNA: TGTGCCAGTAGCGGAAATAGCGGAGCTCACTACGAGCAGTACTTC.

This chain connects TRBV24-1 to TRBJ1-1, with D maybe TRBD1 (6 bases). The CDR3 has 15 amino acids. Per the germline V gene, CDR1 is KGHDR and CDR2 is SFDVKD. V was shortened by 2 bases and J by 2 bases, with 11 bases between the two germline ends. CDR3 region: CATSDSGAQNTEAFF. Here the CDR3 DNA reads TGTGCCACCAGTGATTCAGGGGCCCAAAACACTGAAGCTTTCTTT.

This chain links TRBV30 with TRBJ2-1; 7 bases align to TRBD1. Trimming took 5 bases from V and 9 from J; bases not matched to a gene: 7. Germline V gives CDR1 GTSNPN, CDR2 SVGIG (reference sequence). The CDR3 length is 12 residues. CDR3 sequence: CAWDRVEGEQFF. The CDR3 DNA sequence: TGTGCCTGGGACAGGGTAGAAGGTGAGCAGTTCTTC.

The chain uses TRBV12-5 and TRBJ2-7, with unresolved D. The V end was cut by 4 bases, the J end by 3 bases, with 10 bases between. The CDR3 totals 13 residues. Per germline, CDR1 LGHNT and CDR2 FRNRAP. For the CDR3, the DNA is TGTGCTAGTGGTTCAATGTACAGCTACGAGCAGTACTTC. Residues: CASGSMYSYEQYF.

This chain links TRBV19 with TRBJ2-3; 7 bases fit TRBD2. Trimming removed 1 base from V and 2 bases from J; junction bases left unmatched: 9. CDR3 length: 17 residues. CDR1 is LNHDA, CDR2 SQIVND, per germline (reference sequence). The CDR3 protein is CASSIAGLSGHTDTQYF. The CDR3 coding sequence is TGTGCCAGTAGTATAGCGGGACTAAGCGGCCACACAGATACGCAGTATTTT.

This clone was recorded a few times. The CDR3 nucleotides are TGTGCCAGCAGCCCCAGCTGGGAAGCGGCTGAAAAACTGTTTTTT. Translated, it gives CASSPSWEAAEKLFF. The chain carries TRBV2 and TRBJ1-4, with unresolved D. This CDR3 contains 15 residues. Trimming pared 6 bases from V and 7 bases from J, leaving 18 bases between. CDR1 SNHLY and CDR2 FYNNEI come from the germline V gene. The full variable domain, completed using reference TRBV2 and TRBJ1-4, is EPEVTQTPSHQVTQMGQEVILRCVPISNHLYFYWYRQILGQKVEFLVSFYNNEISEKSEIFDDQFSVERPDGSNFTLKIRSTKLEDSAMYFCASSPSWEAAEKLFFGSGTQLSVL.